The following is a T cell receptor (beta chain) sequence with its context. As handled by the study authors: Using reference gene primer amplification, nucleated cell counts were estimated. Clones were sequenced by immunoSEQ multiplex PCR, and TCRdb holds only the in-frame ones, with some missing. The DNA was the basis for D and trimming; V, J and clone size are from that table. The sample records 35,000 to 50,000 clones, 69% being singletons. This record comes from a study of blood T cell repertoires in COVID-19. On the study more broadly: COVID-19 samples collected from the United States, Italy and Spain covered acute and convalescent phases. Sources were T cells, B-cell-depleted T cells, or PBMCs; the material itself was cDNA or gDNA.

V was clipped by 5 bases and J by 2 bases; unmatched bases: 5. The CDR3 spans 15 residues. Germline V CDR1 and CDR2: SGHVS, FQNEAQ. This clonotype was sampled from an older man with acute or convalescent COVID-19. Specimen: peripheral blood. The chain carries TRBV7-8 and TRBJ1-1; 10 nucleotides line up with TRBD1. This chain's CDR3 is CASSLRDRGNTEAFF. The CDR3 nucleotides are TGTGCCAGCAGCCTCCGGGACAGGGGAAACACTGAAGCTTTCTTT.